The source of this T cell receptor beta chain is a study of blood T cell repertoires in COVID-19. Study information: Samples of COVID-19 (acute and convalescent) were obtained from the United States, Italy and Spain. Sample material is recorded as cDNA or gDNA derived from T cells, B-cell-depleted T cells, or PBMCs.

Those enrolled in Seattle joined during active infection and were followed longitudinally afterward. Per the authors' pipeline: It was from reference gene primer amplification that nucleated cell counts were estimated. TCRdb keeps only in-frame clones here, not all; method: immunoSEQ multiplex PCR. For V, J and clone size, that table is used; D and trimming come from the DNA. The sample consists of about 130,000 clones, roughly 77% of them appearing once. The CDR3 sequence is 17 residues long. Deletions cut 0 bases from V and 11 bases from J, with 24 bases between. Germline V gives CDR1 SGHTS, CDR2 YDEGEE.

The receptor comes from a woman in her 70s with COVID-19, enrolled during active disease. The J gene is TRBJ1-3, the V gene TRBV5-8; TRBD1 might be the D (5 bases). Sequences were obtained from peripheral blood. DNA of the CDR3: TGTGCCAGCAGCTTGGGGGGCAGACTTTCGACCCCCCTCCCCATATATTTT. It specifies CASSLGGRLSTPLPIYF.